The clone carrying this T cell receptor (beta chain) was found many times. The germline CDR1 and CDR2 sequences are ENHRY and SYGVKD. There are 14 residues in the CDR3. The junction had 7 bases not matched to a gene; V was cut back by 7 bases and J by 9 bases. In the library, unique molecular identifiers were attached to individual cDNA molecules. In the original workflow: Approximately 100,000 TCRs per sample was the median, with a range of about 20,000 to 690,600. From the RACE reads, TCRdb called clonotypes with MiXCR, one entry per CDR3 protein. The authors' filters were not applied to this entry. The table has about 77,000 distinct CDR3 sequences, approximately 8.6% seen once; the top ten hold approximately 1.5%. These data are taken from a study of human T cells and chemical hapten exposure. Study in general: Variation in per-sample TCR yields came mainly from small pooled library volume differences.

Time point here: healthy volunteer bleed at 6 weeks. Someone pulled total RNA out of unfractionated whole blood. The chain recombines TRBV10-3 with TRBJ1-6; TRBD1 matches 9 bases. Sequencing input: whole blood. This TCR was recovered from a female donor in good health. Some clones in this sample may be carry-over from other donors' samples. Here the CDR3 reads CAIKDRGSGSPLHF. In DNA form, the CDR3 reads TGTGCCATCAAGGACAGGGGTTCAGGTTCACCCCTCCACTTT.